The T cell receptor (beta chain) described here comes from a study of blood T cell repertoires in COVID-19 (dated by TCRdb to between 2020 and 2021). A note on the overall study: Samples from collaborators originated in the United States, Italy and Spain and spanned both the acute and convalescent phases of COVID-19. The material from the prospective study consisted of cDNA or gDNA derived from T cells, B-cell-depleted T cells, or PBMCs. Subjects who had been exposed to COVID-19, were actively infected with it, or had recovered from it provided the deeply sampled blood TCRbeta repertoires that made up the dataset. A freely available public database, intended as a resource for researchers studying the immune response to SARS-CoV-2, is where the repertoires were released. Samples were obtained from the ongoing ImmuneRACE study (first 160 participants) and from 1,254 subjects provided by 6 global collaborators. The sample metadata nearly always contained a de-identified subject ID, COVID-19 status, age in years and sex. Where available, HLA class I and class II types were obtained from metadata supplied by the sample provider rather than from assay-based typing.

General findings and caveats noted by the study authors: Clinical and demographic metadata were provided uncurated, with the amount varying by source and participant.

TCRbeta CDR3 regions were amplified from genomic DNA by means of the immunoSEQ Assay, a bias-controlled multiplex PCR. The authors processed their data as follows. The number of nucleated cells in each sample was estimated by amplification of reference gene primers within the assay. To quantify the absolute abundance of each unique TCRbeta CDR3 rearrangement, sequence reads were collapsed and filtered. Productive Simpson clonality was computed per sample as the square root of Simpson's diversity index over productive rearrangements. Drawn from immuneACCESS, this table holds only the in-frame rearrangements with V and J called that TCRdb kept. Clones are partly lost; checked studies trace under half to an unresolved V gene and leave the rest unexplained. V, J and clone size are taken as reported in that table, and D and trimming were inferred from the DNA itself. This sample is represented by 140,000 to 150,000 clones; about 86% of them were singletons. Roughly 8.2% of the sample rests with the top ten.

Whole blood was collected in K2EDTA tubes by collaborating institutions according to the institutions' own protocols. For TCRbeta analysis, collaborator samples were shipped as frozen whole blood, as isolated PBMCs, or as DNA extracted from either sample type. In the germline V gene (reference sequence), CDR1 corresponds to MNHEY and CDR2 to SMNVEV. Including the terminal cysteine and phenylalanine, the CDR3 comprises 14 residues. Only the CDR3 part of the read is kept: 42 bases, read in frame from the first base. Trimming at the junction amounts to 5 bases on V and 5 bases on J, and the germline ends lie 15 bases apart. Notes on this clone: It has no known antigen specificity. No base quality values were provided; no much bigger clone lies one nucleotide off.

The rearranged chain carries TRBV27 and TRBJ1-1; the D segment cannot be called with confidence. Sequenced: peripheral blood. The source of this sequence is a human donor in a cohort sampled during active COVID-19. The nucleotide sequence is TGTGCCAGCAGTCCCCAGACTGGAGAAACTGAAGCTTTCTTT. It specifies CASSPQTGETEAFF.